These 26 T cell receptor beta chains originate from one sample sequenced in a study of cytomegalovirus exposure and HLA in healthy donors. With 60 Vbeta and 13 Jbeta primers, the PCR was carried out. Clones were read by immunoSEQ multiplex PCR, and TCRdb kept only the in-frame ones, dropping some. Altogether 110,000 or so clones are present, over 70% being singletons, with the ten largest covering roughly 4.2%. Sequencing input: PBMCs. The receptor set was obtained from a woman between 40 and 50 years old in good health and CMV-seropositive.

This clone came up a few times. The rearrangement joins TRBV27 to TRBJ1-2; perhaps TRBD1 as D (6 bases). CDR1 and CDR2 (germline): MNHEY, SMNVEV (reference sequence). CDR3 size: 12 residues. V was shortened by 10 bases and J by 3 bases, with 12 bases between the two germline ends. Here the CDR3 reads CATRGQDYGYTF. The DNA of the CDR3 is TGTGCCACCAGGGGCCAGGACTATGGCTACACCTTC.

This clone has a single count. This chain links TRBV7-6 with TRBJ2-1; 10 nucleotides line up with TRBD2. The CDR3 totals 15 residues. Trimming cost V 3 bases and J 7 bases; bases outside gene matches: 6. CDR1 SGHVS and CDR2 FNYEAQ come from the germline V gene. The CDR3 coding sequence is TGTGCCAGCAGCTTTTCTAGCGGGAGAGTGAATGAGCAGTTCTTC. Encoded protein: CASSFSSGRVNEQFF.

The chain combines TRBV4-1 with TRBJ2-3, with D uncertain. Germline CDR1 reads MGHRA; CDR2 reads YSYEKL. V was trimmed by 0 bases and J by 3 bases, leaving 10 bases between them. The CDR3 spans 15 residues. The CDR3 loop reads CASSQDGFGTDTQYF. As DNA, the CDR3 is TGCGCCAGCAGCCAAGATGGGTTCGGGACAGATACGCAGTATTTT.

This rearrangement joins TRBV11-3 to TRBJ1-1; 7 bases are a match to TRBD1. Unmatched junction bases numbered 2, after V lost 3 bases and J lost 1 base. CDR1 and CDR2 (germline): SGHNT, YENEEA. The CDR3 is 14 residues long. The CDR3 is CASSLGTANTEAFF. CDR3 nucleotide sequence: TGTGCCAGCAGCTTGGGGACAGCGAACACTGAAGCTTTCTTT.

This clone was picked up one time. The rearrangement uses TRBV7-9 and TRBJ2-1, with TRBD2 matching 10 bases. CDR3 length: 16 residues. The V gene's germline CDR1 is SEHNR and CDR2 FQNEAQ (reference sequence). V shed 1 base, J shed 2 bases, and the junction held 2 bases outside the gene matches. The DNA of the CDR3 is TGTGCCAGCAGCTTAGGCCTAGCGGGAGCCTACAATGAGCAGTTCTTC. Translating it yields CASSLGLAGAYNEQFF.

This sequence joins TRBV5-5 and TRBJ1-3, with D possibly being TRBD1 (5 bases). Trimming left V 4 bases short and J 0 bases short, with 11 bases between. CDR1 and CDR2 (germline): SGHKS, YYEKEE (reference sequence). The CDR3 totals 15 residues. CDR3 amino acids: CASSPAGLSGNTIYF. Written as DNA, the CDR3 is TGTGCCAGCAGCCCGGCGGGGCTCTCTGGAAACACCATATATTTT.

This clone is a singleton in its sample. The chain is built from TRBV7-2 and TRBJ1-1; 9 bases align to TRBD1. The germline V gene has CDR1 SGHTA and CDR2 FQGNSA. The CDR3 consists of 15 residues. J gave up 5 bases and V 3 bases, and 7 bases lay outside the gene matches. CDR3 sequence (DNA): TGTGCCAGCAGCTTCCCGAGAGGACAGGGGACTGAAGCTTTCTTT. Residues: CASSFPRGQGTEAFF.

This clone has more than one count but fewer than ten. The chain couples TRBV4-1 to TRBJ2-1, with TRBD1 as a possible D gene (6 bases). Germline V lookup: CDR1 MGHRA, CDR2 YSYEKL. This CDR3 comprises 17 residues. Trimming shortened V by 1 base and J by 0 bases, and 13 bases separated the two germline ends. The CDR3 here is CASSQGPTGISYNEQFF. The CDR3 DNA reads TGCGCCAGCAGCCAAGGCCCGACAGGTATCTCCTACAATGAGCAGTTCTTC.

This chain joins TRBV6-1 and TRBJ2-7; 10 bases line up with TRBD2. V lost 4 bases, J lost 7 bases, and 7 bases stayed unmatched. The CDR3 length is 14 residues. The germline V gene has CDR1 MNHNS and CDR2 SASEGT. This CDR3 reads CASSGRGTSVEQYF. For the CDR3, the DNA is TGTGCCAGCAGTGGCCGGGGGACTAGCGTAGAGCAGTACTTC.

The rearrangement joins TRBV18 to TRBJ2-2, with D tentatively TRBD1 (5 bases). The V end was cut by 1 base, the J end by 4 bases, with 7 bases between. The germline V gene has CDR1 KGHSH and CDR2 LQKENI. The CDR3 length is 14 residues. The CDR3 loop reads CASSPQGRTGELFF. The CDR3 nucleotides are TGTGCCAGCTCACCACAGGGGCGCACCGGGGAGCTGTTTTTT. Using reference TRBV18 and TRBJ2-2 for the parts outside the CDR3, the full variable domain is NAGVMQNPRHLVRRRGQEARLRCSPMKGHSHVYWYRQLPEEGLKFMVYLQKENIIDESGMPKERFSAEFPKEGPSILRIQQVVRGDSAAYFCASSPQGRTGELFFGEGSRLTVL.

The chain has TRBV7-9 and TRBJ2-7; TRBD2 matches 8 bases. This CDR3 is built from 14 residues. From germline, CDR1 is SEHNR and CDR2 FQNEAQ (reference sequence). Losses at the gene ends were 1 base for V and 5 bases for J; bases not matched to a gene: 4. The CDR3 sequence is CASSLGGRKDEQYF. DNA of the CDR3: TGTGCCAGCAGCTTAGGCGGGAGGAAGGACGAGCAGTACTTC. Full variable domain (rest looked up from reference TRBV7-9 and TRBJ2-7): DTGVSQNPRHKITKRGQNVTFRCDPISEHNRLYWYRQTLGQGPEFLTYFQNEAQLEKSRLLSDRFSAERPKGSFSTLEIQRTEQGDSAMYLCASSLGGRKDEQYFGPGTRLTVT.

This chain uses TRBV6-5 with TRBJ1-5, with a tentative D call TRBD1 (5 bases). Germline loops: CDR1 MNHEY, CDR2 SVGAGI. The CDR3 sequence is 14 residues long. The V gene lost 5 bases and the J gene lost 0 bases, with 8 bases spanning the gap. The CDR3 loop is CASSKTVSNQPQHF. For the CDR3, the DNA is TGTGCCAGCAGTAAGACAGTTAGCAATCAGCCCCAGCATTTT.

This chain uses TRBV5-1 with TRBJ2-1; the D gene is possibly TRBD2 (5 bases). The CDR3 length is 15 residues. The germline V gene encodes CDR1 SGHRS and CDR2 YFSETQ. Deletions cut 2 bases from V and 4 bases from J, with 13 bases between. CDR3 region: CASSFEPGVYNEQFF. The CDR3 DNA sequence: TGCGCCAGCAGCTTTGAACCCGGGGTTTACAATGAGCAGTTCTTC.

This chain uses TRBV5-6 with TRBJ1-2; tentative D call: TRBD1 (6 bases). Germline V lookup: CDR1 SGHDT, CDR2 YYEEEE. V was trimmed by 0 bases and J by 2 bases, leaving 11 bases between them. The CDR3 sequence is 15 residues long. CDR3 DNA sequence: TGTGCCAGCAGCTTGGACCCGACAGGAAACTATGGCTACACCTTC. As protein: CASSLDPTGNYGYTF.

In its sample, this clone was seen once. The gene calls are TRBV30 and TRBJ1-2, with D uncertain. The CDR3 covers 14 residues. V was trimmed by 0 bases and J by 7 bases, leaving 15 bases between them. Germline values: CDR1 GTSNPN, CDR2 SVGIG (reference sequence). The CDR3 DNA reads as TGTGCCTGGAGTGTAGTCGGGAACCCAGCTGGCTACACCTTC. Its translation: CAWSVVGNPAGYTF. The variable domain in full, with the rest retrieved from reference TRBV30 and TRBJ1-2, is SQTIHQWPATLVQPVGSPLSLECTVEGTSNPNLYWYRQAAGRGLQLLFYSVGIGQISSEVPQNLSASRPQDRQFILSSKKLLLSDSGFYLCAWSVVGNPAGYTFGSGTRLTVV.

The chain employs TRBV13 and TRBJ2-7; 7 bases agree with TRBD2. V lost 4 bases to trimming and J lost 7 bases; unmatched junction nucleotides: 10. The CDR3 runs to 14 residues. Germline CDR1 and CDR2: PRHDT and FYEKMQ (reference sequence). The CDR3 nucleotides read TGTGCCAGCAGCTCACCCGGGACTACCTTGGAGCAGTACTTC. Amino acids: CASSSPGTTLEQYF. The full variable domain, with the rest looked up from reference TRBV13 and TRBJ2-7, is AAGVIQSPRHLIKEKRETATLKCYPIPRHDTVYWYQQGPGQDPQFLISFYEKMQSDKGSIPDRFSAQQFSDYHSELNMSSLELGDSALYFCASSSPGTTLEQYFGPGTRLTVT.

V usage is TRBV7-6 and J usage is TRBJ2-1, with TRBD1 identical over 8 bases. The CDR3 contains 15 residues. Germline assignment: CDR1 SGHVS and CDR2 FNYEAQ. V shed 7 bases, J shed 0 bases, and the junction held 5 bases outside the gene matches. Here the CDR3 reads CASTETGGSYNEQFF. The CDR3 DNA follows: TGTGCCAGCACCGAAACAGGGGGCTCCTACAATGAGCAGTTCTTC.

V usage is TRBV9 and J usage is TRBJ1-6; D gene unclear. Germline V lookup: CDR1 SGDLS, CDR2 YYNGEE. The ends were cut back, 0 bases at V and 0 bases at J, with 7 bases in the middle. This CDR3 is 16 amino acids long. The CDR3 region is CASSVAGSSYNSPLHF. The CDR3 coding sequence is TGTGCCAGCAGCGTAGCTGGGAGCTCCTATAATTCACCCCTCCACTTT.

This clone appeared a few times. The chain couples TRBV6-5 to TRBJ2-5; 8 bases are a match to TRBD1. The junction had 4 bases not matched to a gene; V was cut back by 2 bases and J by 5 bases. This CDR3 region has 14 residues. The V gene's germline CDR1 is MNHEY and CDR2 SVGAGI. DNA of the CDR3: TGTGCCAGCAGTTACGGGGGACAGGCTGAGACCCAGTACTTC. Translation: CASSYGGQAETQYF.

The chain has TRBV27 and TRBJ2-7, with 7 bases matching TRBD1. Trimming at V came to 3 bases and at J to 0 bases, leaving 5 bases not matched to a gene. The V gene's germline CDR1 is MNHEY and CDR2 SMNVEV (reference sequence). This CDR3 is 15 amino acids long. CDR3 in amino acids: CASSFTTGSSYEQYF. CDR3 in DNA: TGTGCCAGCAGTTTTACGACAGGGAGCTCCTACGAGCAGTACTTC.

The chain uses TRBV29-1 and TRBJ2-1; TRBD2 agrees at 10 bases. The CDR3 sequence is 18 residues long. V lost 6 bases and J lost 0; bases outside the gene matches: 14. CDR1 is SQVTM and CDR2 is ANQGSEA in the germline V gene. The CDR3: CSVVRASGSRSSYNEQFF. Written as DNA, the CDR3 is TGCAGCGTCGTGAGGGCTAGCGGGAGCCGGAGCTCCTACAATGAGCAGTTCTTC.

Only one count was recorded for this clone. The chain links TRBV2 to TRBJ2-7, with 11 bases identical to TRBD1. This CDR3 is built from 14 residues. Germline CDR1 and CDR2: SNHLY and FYNNEI. The junction had 6 bases not matched to a gene; V was cut back by 6 bases and J by 5 bases. CDR3 protein: CASRRTGGVNEQYF. The CDR3 DNA sequence: TGTGCCAGCAGGAGGACAGGGGGCGTCAACGAGCAGTACTTC.

The CDR3 nucleotides read TGTGCCAGCTCATGGGACATTTCCTACAATGAGCAGTTCTTC. As protein: CASSWDISYNEQFF. This chain uses TRBV18 with TRBJ2-1; a weak D match, TRBD1 (6 bases). Deletions cut 5 bases from V and 1 base from J, with 9 bases between. The CDR3 contains 14 residues. The germline V gene encodes CDR1 KGHSH and CDR2 LQKENI.

The chain has TRBV7-9 and TRBJ1-1; the match to TRBD1 covers 7 bases. Germline CDR1 SEHNR, CDR2 FQNEAQ (reference sequence). The CDR3 has 12 residues. After removal of 9 bases from V and 6 bases from J, the junction contained 7 bases not matched to a gene. The CDR3 reads CASVTGTAEAFF. The CDR3 DNA reads as TGTGCCAGTGTGACAGGGACGGCTGAAGCTTTCTTT. Variable domain in full (rest from reference TRBV7-9 and TRBJ1-1): DTGVSQNPRHKITKRGQNVTFRCDPISEHNRLYWYRQTLGQGPEFLTYFQNEAQLEKSRLLSDRFSAERPKGSFSTLEIQRTEQGDSAMYLCASVTGTAEAFFGQGTRLTVV.

The rearrangement uses TRBV5-6 and TRBJ2-7; a possible D gene is TRBD1 (5 bases). Between the trimmed V and J ends, which lost 6 bases and 9 bases, there was a span of 19 bases. CDR3 length: 13 residues. Germline CDR1 reads SGHDT; CDR2 reads YYEEEE. The CDR3 sequence: CASTPQGIVGQYF. CDR3 nucleotides: TGTGCCAGCACCCCCCAGGGAATTGTGGGGCAGTACTTC.

This chain uses TRBV5-1 with TRBJ2-1, with 13 bases aligning to TRBD2. With 4 bases clipped from V and 5 bases from J, the junction kept 9 bases outside the gene matches. The CDR3 has 17 amino acids. Per germline, CDR1 SGHRS and CDR2 YFSETQ. CDR3 DNA sequence: TGCGCCAGCAGCAAGGGGACTAGCGGGGCCTATGACAATGAGCAGTTCTTC. Its protein product is CASSKGTSGAYDNEQFF. The full variable domain, in which reference TRBV5-1 and TRBJ2-1 provide the parts outside the CDR3, is KAGVTQTPRYLIKTRGQQVTLSCSPISGHRSVSWYQQTPGQGLQFLFEYFSETQRNKGNFPGRFSGRQFSNSRSEMNVSTLELGDSALYLCASSKGTSGAYDNEQFFGPGTRLTVL.